A selection of T cell receptor beta chains follows, all from one sample in a study of blood T cell repertoires in COVID-19. Sequenced by immunoSEQ multiplex PCR; TCRdb stores in-frame clones only, minus some. The data show about 140,000 clones, around 89% seen once. Sequencing was done on a sample of peripheral blood. The source of these receptors is an elderly woman with acute or convalescent COVID-19. Both conserved end residues are part of each CDR3. D genes are given only for firm matches. Not all rows give a size; the values are once, few, many and, for expanded clones, a class.

V gene	clone size	J gene	D gene	CDR3 length	CDR3 protein	CDR3 DNA
TRBV2	-	TRBJ2-7	-	11	CASTEVYEQYF	TGTGCCAGCACCGAGGTCTACGAGCAGTACTTC
TRBV5-1	-	TRBJ1-5	-	13	CASSLAENQPQHF	TGCGCCAGCAGCTTGGCGGAGAATCAGCCCCAGCATTTT
TRBV7-2	-	TRBJ1-4	TRBD1	17	CASSPSPGTGRAEKLFF	TGTGCCAGCAGCCCGAGTCCCGGGACAGGGCGGGCTGAAAAACTGTTTTTT
TRBV28	-	TRBJ1-3	-	15	CASSEDPRRGNTIYF	TGTGCCAGCAGCGAGGACCCTCGGAGGGGAAACACCATATATTTT
TRBV2	-	TRBJ1-1	TRBD1	14	CASSFGQGASEAFF	TGTGCCAGCAGCTTCGGACAGGGGGCATCTGAAGCTTTCTTT
TRBV4-1	-	TRBJ1-3	-	17	CASSQDQSGWSGNTIYF	TGCGCCAGCAGCCAAGATCAATCGGGGTGGAGTGGAAACACCATATATTTT
TRBV6-2/TRBV6-3	few	TRBJ2-2	TRBD1	14	CASSYETGGAKLFF	TGTGCCAGCAGTTACGAAACAGGGGGCGCGAAGCTGTTTTTT
TRBV5-1	-	TRBJ2-5	-	15	CASSLGQGIQETQYF	TGCGCCAGCAGCTTGGGGCAGGGGATCCAAGAGACCCAGTACTTC
TRBV3-1/TRBV3-2	-	TRBJ1-4	TRBD1	14	CASSFGQGVEKLFF	TGTGCCAGCAGCTTCGGACAGGGGGTTGAAAAACTGTTTTTT
TRBV6-1	-	TRBJ1-1	-	13	CASSENRGTEAFF	TGTGCCAGCAGTGAAAATCGGGGCACTGAAGCTTTCTTT
TRBV2	once	TRBJ1-5	-	17	CASSWGGAAGYDQPQHF	TGTGCCAGCAGTTGGGGGGGGGCCGCCGGGTACGATCAGCCCCAGCATTTT
TRBV14	-	TRBJ1-2	-	14	CASSQDLPNYGYTF	TGTGCCAGCAGCCAAGATCTACCTAACTATGGCTACACCTTC
TRBV18	-	TRBJ1-4	TRBD1	17	CASSPPNRGLDNEKLFF	TGTGCCAGCTCACCACCCAACAGGGGGTTAGATAATGAAAAACTGTTTTTT
TRBV27	-	TRBJ1-2	-	16	CASSPFSLGGVYGYTF	TGTGCCAGCAGCCCTTTTTCATTGGGGGGTGTCTATGGCTACACCTTC
TRBV7-3	-	TRBJ1-1	-	15	CASSPLGGANTEAFF	TGTGCCAGCAGCCCCTTAGGGGGGGCGAACACTGAAGCTTTCTTT
TRBV19	-	TRBJ2-5	TRBD2	16	CASSRTSGGSQETQYF	TGTGCCAGTAGTAGAACTAGCGGGGGTTCCCAAGAGACCCAGTACTTC
TRBV5-1	-	TRBJ2-2	TRBD2	16	CASSLEAGGPTGELFF	TGCGCCAGCAGCTTGGAAGCGGGGGGACCTACCGGGGAGCTGTTTTTT
TRBV5-1	-	TRBJ1-1	-	15	CASSPSDRLNTEAFF	TGCGCCAGCAGCCCCTCGGACAGACTGAACACTGAAGCTTTCTTT
TRBV9	-	TRBJ1-2	TRBD1	15	CASSIRPAGGAGYTF	TGTGCCAGCAGCATACGACCCGCAGGGGGCGCGGGCTACACCTTC
TRBV3-1/TRBV3-2	few	TRBJ1-2	TRBD1	14	CASSQEGTGGGYTF	TGTGCCAGCAGCCAAGAAGGGACAGGAGGCGGCTACACCTTC
TRBV5-1	-	TRBJ2-2	TRBD1	16	CASSPYGTGSGGELFF	TGCGCCAGCAGCCCATACGGGACAGGGAGCGGCGGGGAGCTGTTTTTT
TRBV15	-	TRBJ1-1	-	14	CATSRRGTNTEAFF	TGTGCCACCAGCAGACGGGGGACGAACACTGAAGCTTTCTTT
TRBV10-3	-	TRBJ1-1	TRBD1	14	CAIRETGMNTEAFF	TGTGCCATCAGGGAGACAGGGATGAACACTGAAGCTTTCTTT
TRBV7-3	few	TRBJ1-1	-	14	CASSTTGTGTEAFF	TGTGCCAGCAGCACAACAGGGACGGGAACTGAAGCTTTCTTT
TRBV2	-	TRBJ2-7	TRBD2	15	CASTELGGTPSEQYF	TGTGCCAGCACCGAACTGGGGGGGACCCCCTCCGAGCAGTACTTC
TRBV9	-	TRBJ1-2	-	14	CASNPSGGNYGYTF	TGTGCCAGCAATCCCTCGGGGGGTAACTATGGCTACACCTTC
TRBV4-1	-	TRBJ2-5	TRBD2	17	CASSQGASGGLQETQYF	TGCGCCAGCAGCCAAGGGGCTAGCGGGGGGCTCCAAGAGACCCAGTACTTC
TRBV21-1	-	TRBJ1-1	-	16	CASSKGGGPSDTEAFF	TGTGCCAGCAGCAAAGGGGGGGGCCCCAGTGACACTGAAGCTTTCTTT
TRBV7-2	-	TRBJ2-3	-	13	CASSLGRGDTQYF	TGTGCCAGCAGCTTAGGCCGGGGAGATACGCAGTATTTT